This T cell receptor (beta chain) was observed in a study of patients and donors after allogeneic stem cell transplantation. In its sample, this clonotype was seen many times. V gave up 4 bases and J gave up 2 bases; unmatched junction bases: 7. The CDR3 extends over 14 amino acids. Looked up from germline, CDR1 is SQVTM and CDR2 is ANQGSEA. MiXCR was run by TCRdb on the RT-PCR reads, yielding one entry per CDR3 protein. The sample has approximately 430,000 distinct CDR3 sequences, around 16% seen once. The material sequenced was blood, either unsorted or a sorted T cell fraction (not recorded which). V is TRBV29-1 and J is TRBJ2-7, with 8 bases matching TRBD1. The TCR comes from a human donor who was either an allogeneic HSCT recipient or a stem cell or donor lymphocyte infusion donor (not recorded which). It is not recorded whose cells these are; they may come from a transplant donor. The CDR3 loop is CSVARTGFPYEQYF. CDR3 nucleotides: TGCAGCGTTGCCCGGACAGGGTTCCCCTACGAGCAGTACTTC.